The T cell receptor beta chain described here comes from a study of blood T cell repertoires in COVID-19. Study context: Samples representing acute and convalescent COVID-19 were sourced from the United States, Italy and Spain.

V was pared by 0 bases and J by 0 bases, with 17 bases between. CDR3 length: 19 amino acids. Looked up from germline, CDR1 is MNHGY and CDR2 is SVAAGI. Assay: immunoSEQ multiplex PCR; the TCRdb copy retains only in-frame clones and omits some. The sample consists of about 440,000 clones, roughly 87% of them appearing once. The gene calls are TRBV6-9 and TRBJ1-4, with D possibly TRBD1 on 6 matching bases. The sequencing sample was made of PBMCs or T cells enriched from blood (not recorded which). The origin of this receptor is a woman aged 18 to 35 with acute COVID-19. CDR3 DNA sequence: TGTGCCAGCAGTTATTCGGGACACAAGAGGGTACCAACTAATGAAAAACTGTTTTTT. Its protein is CASSYSGHKRVPTNEKLFF.